This T cell receptor beta chain was sequenced in a study of cytomegalovirus exposure and HLA in healthy donors. Turning to the study itself: An earlier analysis identified 117 million unique TCR beta sequences in about 190 million T cells.

Healthy bone marrow donors made up the cohort. The PCR had 60 Vbeta and 13 Jbeta primers. The assay was immunoSEQ multiplex PCR, and TCRdb's table has in-frame clones only and misses some. The profile shows some 120,000 clones, approximately 80% of them singletons. The CDR3 contains 16 residues. Looked up from germline, CDR1 is MDHEN and CDR2 is SYDVKM. V lost 6 bases and J lost 0, with 15 bases in between. Sample: PBMCs. This clonotype was sampled from a man aged 18 to 30 in good health and CMV-seropositive. V is TRBV28 and J is TRBJ1-3; weak D call: TRBD1 (6 bases). CDR3 loop: CASSSGAASSGNTIYF. CDR3 sequence (DNA): TGTGCCAGCAGCTCAGGGGCAGCGAGCTCTGGAAACACCATATATTTT. Variable domain in full (rest from reference TRBV28 and TRBJ1-3): DVKVTQSSRYLVKRTGEKVFLECVQDMDHENMFWYRQDPGLGLRLIYFSYDVKMKEKGDIPEGYSVSREKKERFSLILESASTNQTSMYLCASSSGAASSGNTIYFGEGSWLTVV.